These 9 T cell receptor beta chains originate from one sample sequenced in a study of T cells in Graves' hyperthyroidism and ophthalmopathy. From RNA transcripts, TCR beta CDR3 regions were amplified. The study used the HTBI primer set for a first-round RT-PCR of the TCR CDR3. TCRdb recomputed calls from the multiplex PCR reads with MiXCR, one row per CDR3 protein. The data contain hundreds of thousands of distinct CDR3 sequences, about two fifths of them singletons. Sequencing was performed on blood. The receptors originated from a man aged 18 to 30 with Graves' hyperthyroidism.

This clonotype was seen more than once but under ten times. The rearrangement links TRBV13 to TRBJ2-7; 9 bases map to TRBD2. The CDR3 is made up of 13 amino acids. Germline V lookup: CDR1 PRHDT, CDR2 FYEKMQ (reference sequence). Trimming at V came to 3 bases and at J to 7 bases, leaving 4 bases not matched to a gene. The CDR3 DNA reads TGTGCCAGCAGCTTGGCTAGCGGGACGGAGCAGTACTTC. Translating it yields CASSLASGTEQYF.

The rearrangement joins TRBV20-1 to TRBJ2-7, with TRBD2 identical over 7 bases. The trim removed 5 bases at V and 3 bases at J, leaving 7 bases unmatched. CDR3 size: 13 residues. CDR1 DFQATT and CDR2 SNEGSKA come from the germline V gene (reference sequence). Here the CDR3 reads CSAPLRDYYEQYF. CDR3 nucleotides: TGCAGTGCTCCGCTCCGGGACTACTACGAGCAGTACTTC.

This clonotype has a handful of counts. The rearrangement uses TRBV10-3 and TRBJ2-7; 12 positions match TRBD1. V lost 11 bases, J lost 4 bases, and 9 bases stayed unmatched. Germline lookup yields CDR1 ENHRY and CDR2 SYGVKD. This CDR3 has 14 residues. The CDR3 is CAASPGQGAYEQYF. CDR3 bases: TGTGCCGCAAGCCCGGGACAGGGGGCTTACGAGCAGTACTTC.

This chain uses TRBV15 with TRBJ1-1; D unresolved. The germline V gene has CDR1 LNHNV and CDR2 YYDKDF (reference sequence). There are 14 residues in the CDR3. Trimming left V 5 bases short and J 7 bases short, with 17 bases between. CDR3 protein: CATSGIDGISEAFF. The CDR3 nucleotides are TGTGCCACCAGCGGTATTGATGGGATCAGTGAAGCTTTCTTT.

The chain combines TRBV13 with TRBJ1-5; D gene ambiguous. CDR1 is PRHDT and CDR2 is FYEKMQ in the germline V gene (reference sequence). This CDR3 has 15 amino acids. V was trimmed by 5 bases and J by 0 bases, leaving 11 bases between them. CDR3 in amino acids: CASSGNRNSNQPQHF. CDR3 sequence (DNA): TGTGCCAGCAGCGGAAACAGAAATAGCAATCAGCCCCAGCATTTT.

This clonotype was observed many times. The chain carries TRBV24-1 and TRBJ2-6; 7 nucleotides line up with TRBD1. CDR3 length equals 16 residues. The junction had 3 bases not matched to a gene; V was cut back by 5 bases and J by 0 bases. Germline V lookup: CDR1 KGHDR, CDR2 SFDVKD. CDR3 protein: CATSGGQSSGANVLTF. CDR3 sequence (DNA): TGTGCCACCAGTGGGGGACAGAGCTCTGGGGCCAACGTCCTGACTTTC.

In its sample, this clonotype was seen many times. This rearrangement joins TRBV29-1 to TRBJ1-2; tentatively, D is TRBD1 (6 bases). V was pared by 4 bases and J by 7 bases, with 16 bases between. This CDR3 has 13 amino acids. The germline CDR1 and CDR2 sequences are SQVTM and ANQGSEA. The CDR3 loop reads CSVAKGGTVGYTF. CDR3 nucleotide sequence: TGCAGCGTTGCTAAGGGGGGAACGGTTGGCTACACCTTC.

There are a few counts of this clonotype. The chain has TRBV9 and TRBJ2-2; D call uncertain. The V gene lost 6 bases and the J gene lost 3 bases, with 15 bases spanning the gap. There are 15 residues in the CDR3. Germline V CDR1 and CDR2: SGDLS, YYNGEE. The CDR3 spells CASTQSAAYTGELFF. In nucleotides, the CDR3 is TGTGCCAGCACCCAGTCGGCAGCTTACACCGGGGAGCTGTTTTTT. The variable domain in full, completed from reference TRBV9 and TRBJ2-2, reads DSGVTQTPKHLITATGQRVTLRCSPRSGDLSVYWYQQSLDQGLQFLIQYYNGEERAKGNILERFSAQQFPDLHSELNLSSLELGDSALYFCASTQSAAYTGELFFGEGSRLTVL.

In its sample, this clonotype was seen a few times. The J gene is TRBJ1-5, the V gene TRBV2, with a tentative D call TRBD1 (5 bases). V lost 6 bases to trimming and J lost 2 bases, with 14 bases between them. This CDR3 has 15 residues. Per germline, CDR1 SNHLY and CDR2 FYNNEI. CDR3 sequence (DNA): TGTGCCAGCAGGAAGGAGGTCAGGGGCAATCAGCCCCAGCATTTT. Protein: CASRKEVRGNQPQHF.